This T cell receptor (beta chain) was recovered during a study of T cells in Graves' hyperthyroidism and ophthalmopathy. RNA transcripts yielded amplified TCR beta CDR3 regions. A first-round RT-PCR of the TCR CDR3 used the HTBI primer set. A single record per CDR3 protein comes from TCRdb applying MiXCR to the multiplex PCR reads. Among fewer than 40,000 distinct CDR3 sequences listed, around 50% were seen once. Every diagnosis used clinical symptoms, serum thyroxine and TRAb, thyroid ultrasound and orbital computed tomography. After removal of 5 bases from V and 7 bases from J, the junction contained 7 bases not matched to a gene. This CDR3 comprises 14 residues. Germline CDR1 MNHNS, CDR2 SASEGT. This clonotype showed up many times. This could be a read error, since a much larger clone is one nucleotide away.

The V and J genes are TRBV6-1 and TRBJ2-1; 8 nucleotides agree with TRBD1. The clonotype originates from a man aged 40-55 years with Graves' ophthalmopathy. The sequenced sample consisted of blood. The chain's CDR3 is CASSPRRGRNEQFF. CDR3 nucleotides: TGTGCCAGCAGTCCTCGCAGGGGGCGGAATGAGCAGTTCTTC.